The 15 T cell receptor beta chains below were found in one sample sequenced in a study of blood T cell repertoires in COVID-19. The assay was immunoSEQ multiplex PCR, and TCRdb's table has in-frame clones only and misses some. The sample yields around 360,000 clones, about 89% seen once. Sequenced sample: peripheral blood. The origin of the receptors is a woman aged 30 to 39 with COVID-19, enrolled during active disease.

The CDR3 DNA reads TGTGCCAGCAGCCGGGGTGCGGGAGTAGCAGATACGCAGTATTTT. It translates to CASSRGAGVADTQYF. The chain combines TRBV11-2 with TRBJ2-3; 7 positions match TRBD2. J lost 4 bases, V lost 5 bases, and 9 bases had no gene match. The CDR3 extends over 15 amino acids. CDR1 is SGHAT and CDR2 is FQNNGV in the germline V gene.

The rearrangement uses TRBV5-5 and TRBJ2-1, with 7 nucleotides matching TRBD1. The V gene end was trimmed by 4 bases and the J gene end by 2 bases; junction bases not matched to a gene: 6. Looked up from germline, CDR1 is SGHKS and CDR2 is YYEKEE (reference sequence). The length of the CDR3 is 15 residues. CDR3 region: CASSPTGTAYNEQFF. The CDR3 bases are TGTGCCAGCAGCCCGACCGGGACAGCCTACAATGAGCAGTTCTTC.

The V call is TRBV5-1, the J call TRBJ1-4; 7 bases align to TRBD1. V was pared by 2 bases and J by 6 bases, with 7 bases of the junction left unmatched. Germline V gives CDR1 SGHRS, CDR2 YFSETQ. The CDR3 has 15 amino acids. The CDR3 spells CASSLKTGLDEKLFF. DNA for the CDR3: TGCGCCAGCAGCTTAAAGACAGGGCTGGATGAAAAACTGTTTTTT. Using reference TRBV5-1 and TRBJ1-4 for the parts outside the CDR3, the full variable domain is KAGVTQTPRYLIKTRGQQVTLSCSPISGHRSVSWYQQTPGQGLQFLFEYFSETQRNKGNFPGRFSGRQFSNSRSEMNVSTLELGDSALYLCASSLKTGLDEKLFFGSGTQLSVL.

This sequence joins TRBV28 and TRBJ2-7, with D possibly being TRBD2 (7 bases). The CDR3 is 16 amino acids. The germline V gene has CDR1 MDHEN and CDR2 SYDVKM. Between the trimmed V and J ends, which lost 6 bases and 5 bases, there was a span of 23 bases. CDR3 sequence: CASSTPSGGPSDEQYF. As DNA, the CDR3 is TGTGCCAGCAGCACTCCTTCGGGGGGCCCTAGCGACGAGCAGTACTTC. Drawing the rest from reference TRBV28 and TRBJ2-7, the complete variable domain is DVKVTQSSRYLVKRTGEKVFLECVQDMDHENMFWYRQDPGLGLRLIYFSYDVKMKEKGDIPEGYSVSREKKERFSLILESASTNQTSMYLCASSTPSGGPSDEQYFGPGTRLTVT.

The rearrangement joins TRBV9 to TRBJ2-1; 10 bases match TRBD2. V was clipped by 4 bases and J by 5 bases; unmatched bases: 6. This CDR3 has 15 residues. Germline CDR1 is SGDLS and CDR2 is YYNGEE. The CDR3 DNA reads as TGTGCCAGCAGCCCCCTTGGACTAGCGGACAATGAGCAGTTCTTC. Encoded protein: CASSPLGLADNEQFF.

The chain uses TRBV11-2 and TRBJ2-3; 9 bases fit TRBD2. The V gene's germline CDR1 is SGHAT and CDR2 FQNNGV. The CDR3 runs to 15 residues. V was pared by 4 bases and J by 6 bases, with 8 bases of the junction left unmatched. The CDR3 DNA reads TGTGCCAGCAGCTACCTCGGGACTAGCCCCGATACGCAGTATTTT. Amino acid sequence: CASSYLGTSPDTQYF.

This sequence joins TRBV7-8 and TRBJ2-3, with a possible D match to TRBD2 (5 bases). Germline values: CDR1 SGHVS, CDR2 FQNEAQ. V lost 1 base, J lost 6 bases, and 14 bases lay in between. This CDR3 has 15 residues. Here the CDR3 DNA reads TGTGCCAGCAGCTTAGTCGGGGTCGTTACGGATACGCAGTATTTT. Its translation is CASSLVGVVTDTQYF.

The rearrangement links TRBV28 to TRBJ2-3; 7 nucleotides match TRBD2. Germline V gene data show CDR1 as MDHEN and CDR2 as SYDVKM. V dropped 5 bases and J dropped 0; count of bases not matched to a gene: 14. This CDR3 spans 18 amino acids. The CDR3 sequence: CASSAGLGEGTSTDTQYF. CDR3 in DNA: TGTGCCAGCAGTGCCGGGCTAGGGGAGGGTACTAGCACAGATACGCAGTATTTT.

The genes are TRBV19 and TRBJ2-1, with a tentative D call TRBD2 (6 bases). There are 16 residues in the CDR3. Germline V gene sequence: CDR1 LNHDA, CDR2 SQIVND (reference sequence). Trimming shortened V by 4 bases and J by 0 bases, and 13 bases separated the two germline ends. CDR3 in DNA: TGTGCCAGTAGTAGCCGCGGGGATAGCTCCTACAATGAGCAGTTCTTC. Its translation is CASSSRGDSSYNEQFF.

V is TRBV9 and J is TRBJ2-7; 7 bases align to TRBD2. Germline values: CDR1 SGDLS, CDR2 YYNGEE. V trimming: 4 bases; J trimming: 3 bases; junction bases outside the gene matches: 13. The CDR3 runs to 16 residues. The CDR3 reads CASSPRGREALYEQYF. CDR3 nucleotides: TGTGCCAGCAGCCCTAGGGGCCGGGAGGCCCTCTACGAGCAGTACTTC.

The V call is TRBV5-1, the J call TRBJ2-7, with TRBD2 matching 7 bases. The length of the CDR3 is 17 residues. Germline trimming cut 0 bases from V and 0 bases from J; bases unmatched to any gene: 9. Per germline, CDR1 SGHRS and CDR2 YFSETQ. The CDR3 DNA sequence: TGCGCCAGCAGCTTGGCATACGGGAGGCTCAGCTCCTACGAGCAGTACTTC. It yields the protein CASSLAYGRLSSYEQYF.

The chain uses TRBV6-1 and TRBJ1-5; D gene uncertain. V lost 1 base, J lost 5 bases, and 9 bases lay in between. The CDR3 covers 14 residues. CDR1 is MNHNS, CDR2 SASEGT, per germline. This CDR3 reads CASSEGQIYQPQHF. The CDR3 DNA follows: TGTGCCAGCAGTGAAGGTCAGATTTATCAGCCCCAGCATTTT.

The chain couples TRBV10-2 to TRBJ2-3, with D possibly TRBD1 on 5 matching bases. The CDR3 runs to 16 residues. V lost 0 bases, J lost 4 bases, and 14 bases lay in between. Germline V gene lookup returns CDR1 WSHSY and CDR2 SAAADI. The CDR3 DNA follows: TGCGCCAGCAGTGAGTCTCGCGGAGTAGGGGCAGATACGCAGTATTTT. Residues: CASSESRGVGADTQYF.

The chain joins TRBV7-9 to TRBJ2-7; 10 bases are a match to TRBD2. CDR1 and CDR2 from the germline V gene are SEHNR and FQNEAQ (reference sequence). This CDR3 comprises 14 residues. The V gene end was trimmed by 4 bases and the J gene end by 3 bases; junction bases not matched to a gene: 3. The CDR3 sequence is CASSSLAGVYEQYF. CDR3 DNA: TGTGCCAGCAGCTCGCTAGCGGGAGTCTACGAGCAGTACTTC. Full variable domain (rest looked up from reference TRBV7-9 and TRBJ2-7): DTGVSQNPRHKITKRGQNVTFRCDPISEHNRLYWYRQTLGQGPEFLTYFQNEAQLEKSRLLSDRFSAERPKGSFSTLEIQRTEQGDSAMYLCASSSLAGVYEQYFGPGTRLTVT.

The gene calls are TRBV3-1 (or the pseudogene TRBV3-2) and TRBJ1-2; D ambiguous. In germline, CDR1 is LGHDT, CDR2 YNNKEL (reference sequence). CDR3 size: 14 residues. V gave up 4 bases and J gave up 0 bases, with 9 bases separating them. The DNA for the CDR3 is TGTGCCAGCAGCCGCTGGGAGGCTAACTATGGCTACACCTTC. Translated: CASSRWEANYGYTF.